Each of the 2 T cell receptor beta chains below was sequenced from the same sample in a study of blood T cell repertoires in COVID-19. Produced via immunoSEQ multiplex PCR; TCRdb's table is partial and in-frame only. This table has 100,000 or so clones, around 84% appearing once. The sample taken for sequencing was peripheral blood. These TCRs come from a woman in her sixties or seventies with active or convalescent COVID-19.

The chain couples TRBV15 to TRBJ2-1; the match to TRBD2 covers 8 bases. V dropped 0 bases and J dropped 8; count of bases not matched to a gene: 9. Germline CDR1 LNHNV, CDR2 YYDKDF (reference sequence). The CDR3 runs to 16 residues. DNA of the CDR3: TGTGCCACCAGCAGAGACGGCGGGAGGAGCGGGTATGAGCAGTTCTTC. It encodes CATSRDGGRSGYEQFF. Filled out from reference TRBV15 and TRBJ2-1, the complete variable domain reads DAMVIQNPRYQVTQFGKPVTLSCSQTLNHNVMYWYQQKSSQAPKLLFHYYDKDFNNEADTPDNFQSRRPNTSFCFLDIRSPGLGDTAMYLCATSRDGGRSGYEQFFGPGTRLTVL.

In DNA, the CDR3 is TGTGCCAGCAGCTTCAGGGGGCGCGACACTGAAGCTTTCTTT. Translation: CASSFRGRDTEAFF. The V gene is TRBV5-6, the J gene TRBJ1-1; 8 bases are a match to TRBD1. Trimming removed 2 bases from V and 3 bases from J; junction bases left unmatched: 3. The CDR3 spans 14 residues. Germline assignment: CDR1 SGHDT and CDR2 YYEEEE.